Below, 9 T cell receptor beta chains from the same sample are listed, as sequenced in a study of blood T cell repertoires in COVID-19. Profiling relied on immunoSEQ multiplex PCR, and the TCRdb table lists in-frame clones only, not all of them. Among about 400,000 clones, roughly 90% were seen once, and the ten largest hold roughly 1.2%. Sequencing was carried out using peripheral blood. The receptors here all came from a man aged 35-49 years with acute or convalescent COVID-19.

This sequence joins TRBV27 and TRBJ1-1; unclear D gene. V lost 2 bases and J lost 8, with 12 bases in between. The CDR3 runs 13 residues. CDR1 is MNHEY and CDR2 is SMNVEV in the germline V gene (reference sequence). DNA of the CDR3: TGTGCCAGCAGTTTAGCAGGAAGAAGGGAAGCTTTCTTT. Its protein is CASSLAGRREAFF.

The J gene is TRBJ2-1, the V gene TRBV7-2; 8 bases fit TRBD1. Germline CDR1 and CDR2: SGHTA and FQGNSA. The CDR3 has 16 amino acids. The junction had 11 bases not matched to a gene; V was cut back by 2 bases and J by 8 bases. CDR3 region: CASSLSGTGWYDEQFF. CDR3 DNA: TGTGCCAGCAGCTTATCCGGGACAGGATGGTACGATGAGCAGTTCTTC.

This chain links TRBV7-3 with TRBJ1-1, with D unresolved. V was shortened by 1 base and J by 1 base, with 4 bases between the two germline ends. CDR3 size: 13 residues. Germline CDR1 SGHTA, CDR2 FQGTGA. The CDR3, as DNA: TGTGCCAGCAGCTTAAACAGGAACACTGAAGCTTTCTTT. Residues: CASSLNRNTEAFF.

This clone was counted a few times. The chain links TRBV6-5 to TRBJ2-3; D remains unclear. Germline CDR1 MNHEY, CDR2 SVGAGI. CDR3 size: 13 residues. V lost 11 bases, J lost 0 bases, and 12 bases lay in between. The CDR3 nucleotides are TGTGCCGTCGAAGCGCAGAGCACAGATACGCAGTATTTT. It yields the protein CAVEAQSTDTQYF.

This chain uses TRBV28 with TRBJ1-5; D is possibly TRBD1 (5 bases). Trimming shortened V by 3 bases and J by 9 bases, and 15 bases separated the two germline ends. Germline V gene lookup returns CDR1 MDHEN and CDR2 SYDVKM. This CDR3 comprises 14 residues. CDR3 loop: CASSFSGTIRPQHF. CDR3 sequence (DNA): TGTGCCAGCAGTTTCTCTGGGACTATCAGGCCCCAGCATTTT.

The chain has TRBV15 and TRBJ1-2, with TRBD1 matching over 7 bases. This CDR3 is 13 amino acids long. Germline V gene lookup returns CDR1 LNHNV and CDR2 YYDKDF (reference sequence). The V and J ends lost 5 bases and 3 bases, in that order; junction bases with no gene match: 3. The CDR3 sequence: CATSRDRDYGYTF. In DNA, the CDR3 is TGTGCCACCAGCCGGGACAGAGACTATGGCTACACCTTC.

V usage is TRBV2 and J usage is TRBJ1-4; possibly TRBD1 for D (5 bases). Germline CDR1 reads SNHLY; CDR2 reads FYNNEI. The CDR3 runs to 15 residues. V lost 3 bases, J lost 0 bases, and 8 bases lay in between. The CDR3 DNA sequence: TGTGCCAGCAGTGACCGGGGGGCAACTAATGAAAAACTGTTTTTT. This codes for CASSDRGATNEKLFF.

The chain joins TRBV7-2 to TRBJ1-2; 8 nucleotides match TRBD1. The germline V gene has CDR1 SGHTA and CDR2 FQGNSA. CDR3 length: 15 residues. After removal of 5 bases from V and 2 bases from J, the junction contained 7 bases not matched to a gene. CDR3 in amino acids: CASSTRTGINYGYTF. The CDR3 DNA follows: TGTGCCAGCAGCACGCGGACAGGGATCAACTATGGCTACACCTTC.

This chain uses TRBV6-6 with TRBJ1-1, with D tentatively TRBD1 (5 bases). V was clipped by 2 bases and J by 3 bases, with 7 bases between them. The CDR3 sequence is 13 residues long. CDR1 and CDR2 (germline): MNHNY, SVGAGI (reference sequence). The CDR3 reads CASSYGGDTEAFF. The DNA of the CDR3 is TGTGCCAGCAGTTACGGAGGGGACACTGAAGCTTTCTTT.